The next 21 T cell receptor beta chains were all read from a single sample in a study of blood T cells in healthy people across ages (dated by TCRdb to between 2014 and 2017). Receptors were amplified or captured by 5' RACE. Sequenced on an Illumina HiSeq 2500. The second PCR ran for roughly 7 to 12 cycles and used a J-beta primer mix along with a sample-barcoded 5' primer. The raw public reads went through TCRdb reprocessing: fastp at Q25, MiXCR clone calling, in-frame beta chains kept. Every distinct CDR3 protein forms one entry, paired with its most common genes and DNA. The sample has 1.5 million or so distinct CDR3 sequences on record, around 39% of them singletons. The top ten hold approximately 7.9% of the sample. The sample consisted of blood. Receptors originate from a woman between 18 and 29 years old in good health.

This clonotype has a handful of counts. This rearrangement joins TRBV7-9 to TRBJ1-2; 9 nucleotides align to TRBD1. Germline V gives CDR1 SEHNR, CDR2 FQNEAQ (reference sequence). V shed 5 bases and J 4 bases; nucleotides not matched to a gene: 8. The CDR3 extends over 15 amino acids. The CDR3 DNA sequence: TGTGCCAGCAGCCAGGGGACAGGGATCGGCTATGGCTACACCTTC. Translated, it gives CASSQGTGIGYGYTF. Full variable domain (rest looked up from reference TRBV7-9 and TRBJ1-2): DTGVSQNPRHKITKRGQNVTFRCDPISEHNRLYWYRQTLGQGPEFLTYFQNEAQLEKSRLLSDRFSAERPKGSFSTLEIQRTEQGDSAMYLCASSQGTGIGYGYTFGSGTRLTVV.

This clonotype has only one observation. This rearrangement joins TRBV30 to TRBJ1-2; D is ambiguous. The CDR3 contains 16 residues. CDR1 and CDR2 (germline): GTSNPN, SVGIG (reference sequence). Trimming shortened V by 0 bases and J by 8 bases, and 22 bases separated the two germline ends. The CDR3 loop reads CAWSVKGDSGSKGYTF. The CDR3 bases are TGTGCCTGGAGTGTAAAGGGCGACTCGGGATCTAAAGGCTACACCTTC.

This clonotype has at least ten counts. The V gene is TRBV3-1, the J gene TRBJ1-1; D possibly corresponds to TRBD1 (5 bases). CDR3 length: 12 residues. Per the germline V gene, CDR1 is LGHDT and CDR2 is YNNKEL (reference sequence). The ends were cut back, 5 bases at V and 11 bases at J, with 15 bases in the middle. CDR3 in DNA: TGTGCCAGCAGCACTCGGGGGGTGCGGGCTTTCTTT. Translation: CASSTRGVRAFF.

The J gene is TRBJ2-1, the V gene TRBV18; 8 bases line up with TRBD2. CDR3 length: 14 amino acids. Per germline, CDR1 KGHSH and CDR2 LQKENI. J lost 10 bases, V lost 3 bases, and 8 bases had no gene match. CDR3 nucleotide sequence: TGTGCCAGCTCACCCGGACTAGCCTGGGGGGAGCAGTTCTTC. It translates to CASSPGLAWGEQFF.

In its sample, this clonotype was seen once. This may arise from a read error, as a much more abundant clone is one base away. The chain uses TRBV6-6 and TRBJ1-1, with D tentatively TRBD1 (5 bases). Per germline, CDR1 MNHNY and CDR2 SVGAGI (reference sequence). Trimming took 7 bases from V and 1 from J, leaving 10 bases between them. CDR3 length: 13 amino acids. For the CDR3, the DNA is TGTGCCAGCACCCTAGGGGAGAACACTGAAGCTTTCTTT. As protein: CASTLGENTEAFF.

This clonotype was observed a handful of times. The CDR3 spells CSAQGLSLNEQYF. The CDR3 DNA follows: TGCAGTGCCCAGGGCTTATCGCTCAACGAGCAGTACTTC. The chain carries TRBV20-1 and TRBJ2-7, with a weak D call TRBD1 (5 bases). Trimming pared 6 bases from V and 5 bases from J, leaving 17 bases between. The CDR3 length is 13 residues. Germline lookup yields CDR1 DFQATT and CDR2 SNEGSKA (reference sequence).

This chain joins TRBV6-1 and TRBJ2-3; 9 bases map to TRBD1. From germline, CDR1 is MNHNS and CDR2 SASEGT. The CDR3 is made up of 15 amino acids. Trimming took 4 bases from V and 2 from J; bases not matched to a gene: 4. The CDR3 sequence is CASSVRDRDTDTQYF. The DNA of the CDR3 is TGTGCCAGCAGTGTCCGGGACAGGGACACAGATACGCAGTATTTT.

This clonotype was seen only a few times. This chain links TRBV5-1 with TRBJ2-5, with 8 positions matching TRBD2. The tail of the sequence fits TRBJ2-7 better, so the J call may be wrong. Germline CDR1 SGHRS, CDR2 YFSETQ. This CDR3 region has 16 residues. The CDR3: CASSWNRGGPMNEQYF. The CDR3 region has the DNA TGCGCCAGCAGCTGGAACCGGGGGGGCCCGATGAACGAGCAGTACTTC.

The chain carries TRBV29-1 and TRBJ1-3; no reliable D call. This CDR3 contains 15 residues. Germline CDR1 is SQVTM and CDR2 is ANQGSEA. V dropped 4 bases and J dropped 0 bases, with 13 bases sitting between them. The DNA of the CDR3 is TGCAGCGTTGTGGAAGAGAGGATCTCTGGAAACACCATATATTTT. Translating it yields CSVVEERISGNTIYF.

This chain joins TRBV21-1 and TRBJ2-2; TRBD2 is the table's D call and was not checked against the DNA. TRBV21-1 represents a pseudogene. The length of the CDR3 is 18 residues. This CDR3 reads CASSRGLAGDSDTGELFF. The DNA of the CDR3 is TGTGCCAGCAGCCGCGGACTAGCGGGAGATTCGGACACCGGGGAGCTGTTTTTT.

The chain recombines TRBV6-6 with TRBJ1-2, with 9 bases aligning to TRBD1. This CDR3 has 13 amino acids. Trimming took 5 bases from V and 8 from J; bases not matched to a gene: 6. Germline V gene data show CDR1 as MNHNY and CDR2 as SVGAGI (reference sequence). The CDR3 spells CASSEDRGGGYTF. In DNA, the CDR3 is TGTGCCAGCAGTGAGGACAGGGGAGGAGGCTACACCTTC.

This clonotype was observed a few times. This chain connects TRBV20-1 to TRBJ2-1, with TRBD2 as a possible D gene (6 bases). The DNA end is more similar to TRBJ2-7, so the J call may be wrong. The CDR3 is 14 residues long. Germline loops: CDR1 DFQATT, CDR2 SNEGSKA (reference sequence). CDR3 sequence reads: CSAPRGFSYNEQYF. The CDR3 region has the DNA TGCAGTGCCCCCCGGGGGTTTTCCTACAATGAGCAGTACTTC.

Comments on this clonotype: No conserved phenylalanine or tryptophan is present at the end of the CDR3, so a read error is the likely explanation. V gene TRBV20-1 combines with J gene TRBJ2-5; 9 nucleotides match TRBD2. The CDR3 sequence is 16 residues long. Trimming removed 1 base from V and 1 base from J; junction bases left unmatched: 7. The germline V gene has CDR1 DFQATT and CDR2 SNEGSKA (reference sequence). CDR3 nucleotides: TGCAGTGCTAGAGGGTCTAGCGGGGCTATCCAAGAGACCCAGTACTCC. As protein: CSARGSSGAIQETQYS.

The V and J genes are TRBV7-9 and TRBJ2-7; 11 nucleotides agree with TRBD2. After removal of 3 bases from V and 2 bases from J, the junction contained 6 bases not matched to a gene. CDR1 and CDR2 from the germline V gene are SEHNR and FQNEAQ (reference sequence). The CDR3 is made up of 16 amino acids. As DNA, the CDR3 is TGTGCCAGCAGCTTCGACACTAGCGGGAGAACCTACGAGCAGTACTTC. Protein sequence: CASSFDTSGRTYEQYF.

The rearrangement uses TRBV5-1 and TRBJ2-3; TRBD1 is a possible D gene (7 bases). Trimming took off 4 bases at V and 0 bases at J, with 21 bases between the two ends. Germline assignment: CDR1 SGHRS and CDR2 YFSETQ. This CDR3 spans 18 amino acids. CDR3: CASSPQGGSFPSTDTQYF. CDR3 DNA sequence: TGCGCCAGCAGCCCGCAGGGGGGCAGTTTTCCTAGCACAGATACGCAGTATTTT. Together with reference TRBV5-1 and TRBJ2-3, the CDR3 gives the full variable domain: KAGVTQTPRYLIKTRGQQVTLSCSPISGHRSVSWYQQTPGQGLQFLFEYFSETQRNKGNFPGRFSGRQFSNSRSEMNVSTLELGDSALYLCASSPQGGSFPSTDTQYFGPGTRLTVL.

The rearrangement links TRBV25-1 to TRBJ2-1; D is uncertain. Germline CDR1 is MGHDK and CDR2 is SYGVNS. This CDR3 is 17 amino acids long. Trimming left V 4 bases short and J 15 bases short, with 31 bases between. The CDR3 loop reads CASSVLDDGPLRETLFF. The CDR3 DNA reads as TGTGCCAGCAGTGTCCTTGACGACGGACCTTTACGAGAGACCCTGTTCTTC.

The chain has TRBV12-3 or TRBV12-4 and TRBJ1-4; 8 nucleotides match TRBD1. V dropped 6 bases and J dropped 3; count of bases not matched to a gene: 6. This CDR3 is 15 amino acids long. The CDR3 sequence: CASRETGGANEKLFF. The DNA for the CDR3 is TGTGCCAGCAGAGAAACAGGGGGGGCTAATGAAAAACTGTTTTTT.

This clonotype was counted only a few times. V and J are TRBV27 and TRBJ2-1, with 14 bases that match TRBD2. Trimming cost V 10 bases and J 8 bases; bases outside gene matches: 7. The length of the CDR3 is 14 residues. Germline assignment: CDR1 MNHEY and CDR2 SMNVEV (reference sequence). CDR3 DNA: TGTGCCAAAAGACTAGCGGGAGGGTTGGATGAGCAGTTCTTC. Protein: CAKRLAGGLDEQFF.

The chain links TRBV15 to TRBJ2-7; unclear D gene. The CDR3 loop spans 14 amino acids. Germline V gene sequence: CDR1 LNHNV, CDR2 YYDKDF (reference sequence). Trimming took off 0 bases at V and 6 bases at J, with 12 bases between the two ends. CDR3 sequence (DNA): TGTGCCACCAGCAGAGATCGAGACATCGGCGAGCAGTACTTC. This sequence encodes CATSRDRDIGEQYF.

The chain recombines TRBV20-1 with TRBJ2-1; 10 bases match TRBD2. The V gene's germline CDR1 is DFQATT and CDR2 SNEGSKA (reference sequence). The CDR3 is 16 residues long. The junction had 13 bases not matched to a gene; V was cut back by 3 bases and J by 8 bases. The CDR3: CSARSLAGVGFHEQFF. The CDR3 nucleotides read TGCAGTGCTAGGAGCCTAGCGGGAGTTGGATTCCATGAGCAGTTCTTC.

The chain carries TRBV5-4 and TRBJ1-5; a possible D gene is TRBD1 (6 bases). The V and J ends lost 1 base and 2 bases respectively, with 10 bases between them. The CDR3 sequence is 15 residues long. The germline V gene encodes CDR1 SGHNT and CDR2 YYREEE (reference sequence). CDR3 amino acids: CASSLKGVGNQPQHF. The CDR3 DNA follows: TGTGCCAGCAGCTTGAAGGGGGTAGGCAATCAGCCCCAGCATTTT.